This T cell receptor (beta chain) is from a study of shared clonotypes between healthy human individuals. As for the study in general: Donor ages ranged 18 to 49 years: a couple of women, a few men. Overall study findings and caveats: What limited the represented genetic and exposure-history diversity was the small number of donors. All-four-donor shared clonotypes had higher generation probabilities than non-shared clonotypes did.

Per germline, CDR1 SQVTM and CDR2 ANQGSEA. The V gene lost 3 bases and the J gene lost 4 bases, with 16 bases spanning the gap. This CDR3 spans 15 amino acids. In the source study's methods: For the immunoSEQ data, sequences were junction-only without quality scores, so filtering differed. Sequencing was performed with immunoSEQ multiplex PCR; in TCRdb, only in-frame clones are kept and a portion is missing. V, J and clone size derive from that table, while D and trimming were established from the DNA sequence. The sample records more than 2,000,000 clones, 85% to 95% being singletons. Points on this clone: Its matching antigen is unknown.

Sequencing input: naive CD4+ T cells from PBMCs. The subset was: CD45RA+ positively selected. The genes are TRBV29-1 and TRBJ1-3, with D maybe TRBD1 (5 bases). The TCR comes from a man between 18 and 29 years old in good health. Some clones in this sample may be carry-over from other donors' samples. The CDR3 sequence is CSVDPQGRSGNTIYF. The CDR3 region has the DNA TGCAGCGTTGACCCGCAGGGTCGTTCGGGAAACACCATATATTTT.